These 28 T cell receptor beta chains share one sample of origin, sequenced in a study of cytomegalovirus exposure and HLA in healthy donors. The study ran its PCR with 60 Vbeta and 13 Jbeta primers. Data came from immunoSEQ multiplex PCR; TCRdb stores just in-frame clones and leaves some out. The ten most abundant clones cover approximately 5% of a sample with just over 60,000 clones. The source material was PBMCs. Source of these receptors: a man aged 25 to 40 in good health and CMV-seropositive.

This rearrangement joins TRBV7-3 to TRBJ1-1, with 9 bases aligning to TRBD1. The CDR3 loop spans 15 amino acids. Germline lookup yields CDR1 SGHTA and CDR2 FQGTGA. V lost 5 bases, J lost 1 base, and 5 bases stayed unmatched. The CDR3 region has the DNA TGTGCCAGCAGCCGGGACAGGGATACGAACACTGAAGCTTTCTTT. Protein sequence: CASSRDRDTNTEAFF.

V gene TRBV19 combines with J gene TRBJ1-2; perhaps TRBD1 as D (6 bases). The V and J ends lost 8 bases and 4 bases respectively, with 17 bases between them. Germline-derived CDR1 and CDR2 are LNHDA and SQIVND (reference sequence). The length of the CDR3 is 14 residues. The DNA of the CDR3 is TGTGCCAGTGGCATTGTGGGGGCCGCCTATGGCTACACCTTC. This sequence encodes CASGIVGAAYGYTF.

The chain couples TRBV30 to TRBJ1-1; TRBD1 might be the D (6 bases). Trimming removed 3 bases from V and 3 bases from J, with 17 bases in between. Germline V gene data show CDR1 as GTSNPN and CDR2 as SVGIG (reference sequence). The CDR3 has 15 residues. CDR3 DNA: TGTGCCTGGAGAGGGACCAGGGGTAGGGACACTGAAGCTTTCTTT. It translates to CAWRGTRGRDTEAFF.

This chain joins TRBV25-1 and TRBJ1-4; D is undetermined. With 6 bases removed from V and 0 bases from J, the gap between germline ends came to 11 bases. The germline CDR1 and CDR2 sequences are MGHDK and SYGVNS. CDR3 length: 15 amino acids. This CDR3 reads CASSEHGTTNEKLFF. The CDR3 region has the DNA TGTGCCAGCAGCGAACACGGGACAACTAATGAAAAACTGTTTTTT.

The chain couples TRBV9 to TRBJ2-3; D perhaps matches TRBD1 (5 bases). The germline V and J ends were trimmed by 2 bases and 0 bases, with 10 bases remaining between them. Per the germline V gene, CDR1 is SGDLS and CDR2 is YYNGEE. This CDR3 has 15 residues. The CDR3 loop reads CASSVGARSTDTQYF. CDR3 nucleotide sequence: TGTGCCAGCAGCGTTGGGGCAAGGAGCACAGATACGCAGTATTTT.

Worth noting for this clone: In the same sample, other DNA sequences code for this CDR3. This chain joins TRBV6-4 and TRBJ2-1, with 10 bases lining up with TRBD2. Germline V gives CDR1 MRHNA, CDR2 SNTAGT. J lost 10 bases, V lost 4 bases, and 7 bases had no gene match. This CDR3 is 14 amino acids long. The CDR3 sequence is CASSVGLAGDEQFF. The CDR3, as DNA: TGTGCCAGCAGTGTGGGGCTAGCGGGGGACGAGCAGTTCTTC.

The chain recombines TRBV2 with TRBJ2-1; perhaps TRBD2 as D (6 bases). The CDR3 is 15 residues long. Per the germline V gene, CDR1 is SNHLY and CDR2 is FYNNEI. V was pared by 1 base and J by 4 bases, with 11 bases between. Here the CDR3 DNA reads TGTGCCAGCAGTGAAGAGGACTACCGTTACAATGAGCAGTTCTTC. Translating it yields CASSEEDYRYNEQFF.

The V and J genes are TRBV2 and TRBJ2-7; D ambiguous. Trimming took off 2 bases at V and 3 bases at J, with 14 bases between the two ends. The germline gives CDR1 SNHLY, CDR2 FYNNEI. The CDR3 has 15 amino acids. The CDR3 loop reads CASSETAFTIYEQYF. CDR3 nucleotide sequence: TGTGCCAGCAGTGAAACAGCTTTTACGATCTACGAGCAGTACTTC.

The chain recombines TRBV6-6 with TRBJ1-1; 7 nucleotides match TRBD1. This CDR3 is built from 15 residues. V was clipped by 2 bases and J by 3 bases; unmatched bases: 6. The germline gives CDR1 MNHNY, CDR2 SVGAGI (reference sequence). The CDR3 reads CASSYRGLRYTEAFF. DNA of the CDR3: TGTGCCAGCAGTTACAGGGGGCTAAGGTACACTGAAGCTTTCTTT.

The chain's CDR3 is CATSRDRTGELFF. In DNA form, the CDR3 reads TGTGCCACCAGCAGAGACAGAACCGGGGAGCTGTTTTTT. The chain recombines TRBV15 with TRBJ2-2; D uncertain. V lost 0 bases to trimming and J lost 5 bases, with 4 bases between them. The CDR3 extends over 13 amino acids. CDR1 is LNHNV, CDR2 YYDKDF, per germline (reference sequence).

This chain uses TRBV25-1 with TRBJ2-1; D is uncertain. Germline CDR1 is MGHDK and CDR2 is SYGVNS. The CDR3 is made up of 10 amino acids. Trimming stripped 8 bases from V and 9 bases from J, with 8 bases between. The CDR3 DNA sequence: TGTGCCAGCCGTGCAGGTGAGCAGTTCTTC. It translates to CASRAGEQFF.

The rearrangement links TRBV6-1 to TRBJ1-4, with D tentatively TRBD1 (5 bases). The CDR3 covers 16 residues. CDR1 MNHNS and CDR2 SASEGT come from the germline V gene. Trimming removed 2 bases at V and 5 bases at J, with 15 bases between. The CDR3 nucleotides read TGTGCCAGCAGTGAAACCCTAACCCGGGGGAATGAAAAACTGTTTTTT. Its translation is CASSETLTRGNEKLFF.

CDR3 protein: CASSTGIAGEATDTQYF. In DNA, the CDR3 is TGCGCCAGCAGCACAGGAATAGCGGGAGAAGCGACAGATACGCAGTATTTT. The chain joins TRBV5-1 to TRBJ2-3; 9 bases line up with TRBD2. Germline V gives CDR1 SGHRS, CDR2 YFSETQ. Unmatched junction bases numbered 12, after V lost 4 bases and J lost 3 bases. The CDR3 runs to 17 residues.

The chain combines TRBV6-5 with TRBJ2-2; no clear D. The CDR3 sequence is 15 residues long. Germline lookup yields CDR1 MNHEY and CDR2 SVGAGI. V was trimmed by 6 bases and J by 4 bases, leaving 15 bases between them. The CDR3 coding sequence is TGTGCCAGCAGCCCCACCGGGTTTGCCACCGGGGAGCTGTTTTTT. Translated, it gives CASSPTGFATGELFF.

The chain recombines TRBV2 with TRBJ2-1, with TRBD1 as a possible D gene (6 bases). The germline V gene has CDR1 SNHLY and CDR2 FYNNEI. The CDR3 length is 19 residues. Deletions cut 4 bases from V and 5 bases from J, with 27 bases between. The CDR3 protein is CASSARLRTDPLLHNEQFF. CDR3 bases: TGTGCCAGCAGTGCCAGATTGCGGACAGACCCCCTTCTCCACAATGAGCAGTTCTTC. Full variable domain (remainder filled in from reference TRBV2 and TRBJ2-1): EPEVTQTPSHQVTQMGQEVILRCVPISNHLYFYWYRQILGQKVEFLVSFYNNEISEKSEIFDDQFSVERPDGSNFTLKIRSTKLEDSAMYFCASSARLRTDPLLHNEQFFGPGTRLTVL.

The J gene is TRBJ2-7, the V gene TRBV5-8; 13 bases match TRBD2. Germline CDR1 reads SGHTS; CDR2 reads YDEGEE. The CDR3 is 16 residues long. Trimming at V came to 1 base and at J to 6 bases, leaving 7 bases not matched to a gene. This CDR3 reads CASSLRGLAGASEQYF. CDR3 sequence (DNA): TGTGCCAGCAGCTTGAGAGGACTAGCGGGAGCATCCGAGCAGTACTTC.

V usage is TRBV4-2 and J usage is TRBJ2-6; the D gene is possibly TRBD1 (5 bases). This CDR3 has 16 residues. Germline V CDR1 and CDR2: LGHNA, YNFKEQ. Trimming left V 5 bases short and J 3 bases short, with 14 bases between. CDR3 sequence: CASSGERGYGANVLTF. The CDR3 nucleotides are TGTGCCAGCAGCGGAGAAAGGGGATATGGGGCCAACGTCCTGACTTTC.

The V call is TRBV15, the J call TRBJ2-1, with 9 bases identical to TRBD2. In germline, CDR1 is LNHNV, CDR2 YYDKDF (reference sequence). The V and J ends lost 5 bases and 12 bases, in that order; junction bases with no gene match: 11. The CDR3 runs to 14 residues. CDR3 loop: CATSPGNSGSGQFF. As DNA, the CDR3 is TGTGCCACCAGCCCCGGGAATAGCGGGAGCGGGCAGTTCTTC.

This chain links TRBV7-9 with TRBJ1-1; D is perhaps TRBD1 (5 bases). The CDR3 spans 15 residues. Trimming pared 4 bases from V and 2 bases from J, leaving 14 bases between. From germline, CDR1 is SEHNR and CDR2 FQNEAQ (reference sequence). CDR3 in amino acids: CASSSFRQGNTEAFF. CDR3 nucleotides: TGTGCCAGCAGCTCGTTCCGGCAGGGAAACACTGAAGCTTTCTTT. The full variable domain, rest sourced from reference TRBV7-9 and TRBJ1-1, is DTGVSQNPRHKITKRGQNVTFRCDPISEHNRLYWYRQTLGQGPEFLTYFQNEAQLEKSRLLSDRFSAERPKGSFSTLEIQRTEQGDSAMYLCASSSFRQGNTEAFFGQGTRLTVV.

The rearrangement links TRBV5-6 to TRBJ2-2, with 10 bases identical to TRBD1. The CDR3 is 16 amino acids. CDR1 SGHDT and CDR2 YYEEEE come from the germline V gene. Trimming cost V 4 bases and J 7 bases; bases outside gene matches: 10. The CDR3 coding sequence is TGTGCCAGCAGCCTGTATTGGGACAGGGGTATCGGGGAGCTGTTTTTT. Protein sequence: CASSLYWDRGIGELFF.

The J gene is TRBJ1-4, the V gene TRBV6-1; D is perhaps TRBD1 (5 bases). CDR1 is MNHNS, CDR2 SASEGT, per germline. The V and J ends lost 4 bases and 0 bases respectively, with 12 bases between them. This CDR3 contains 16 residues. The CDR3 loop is CASSGWDSATNEKLFF. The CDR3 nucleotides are TGTGCCAGCAGTGGGTGGGACTCGGCAACTAATGAAAAACTGTTTTTT.

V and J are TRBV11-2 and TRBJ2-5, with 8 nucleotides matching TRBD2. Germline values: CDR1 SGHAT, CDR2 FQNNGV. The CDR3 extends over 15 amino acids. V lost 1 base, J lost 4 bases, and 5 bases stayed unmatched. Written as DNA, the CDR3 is TGTGCCAGCAGCTTAGTCGGGGGGGAAGGAGAGACCCAGTACTTC. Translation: CASSLVGGEGETQYF.

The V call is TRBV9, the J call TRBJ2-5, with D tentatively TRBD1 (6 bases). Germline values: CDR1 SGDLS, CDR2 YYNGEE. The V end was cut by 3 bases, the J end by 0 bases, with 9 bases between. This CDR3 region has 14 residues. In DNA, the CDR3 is TGTGCCAGCAGCGCCCGGGACAACCAAGAGACCCAGTACTTC. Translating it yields CASSARDNQETQYF.

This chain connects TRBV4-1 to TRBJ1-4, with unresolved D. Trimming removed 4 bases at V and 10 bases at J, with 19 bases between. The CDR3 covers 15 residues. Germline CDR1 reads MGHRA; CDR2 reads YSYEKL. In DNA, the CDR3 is TGCGCCAGCAGCCGGGAAGGTAACACAGAGGGAAAACTGTTTTTT. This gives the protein CASSREGNTEGKLFF.

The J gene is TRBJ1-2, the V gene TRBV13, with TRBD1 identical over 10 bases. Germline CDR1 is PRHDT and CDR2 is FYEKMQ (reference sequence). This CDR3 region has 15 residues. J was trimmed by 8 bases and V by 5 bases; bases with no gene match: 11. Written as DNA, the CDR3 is TGTGCCAGCAGCACTTGGGACAGGGGTTTTGACGGCTACACCTTC. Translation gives CASSTWDRGFDGYTF.

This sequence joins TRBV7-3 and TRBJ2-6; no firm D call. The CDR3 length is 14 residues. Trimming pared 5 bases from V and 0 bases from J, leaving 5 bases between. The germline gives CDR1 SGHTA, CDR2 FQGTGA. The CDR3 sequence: CASSLPSGANVLTF. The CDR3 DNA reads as TGTGCCAGCAGCCTACCCTCTGGGGCCAACGTCCTGACTTTC.

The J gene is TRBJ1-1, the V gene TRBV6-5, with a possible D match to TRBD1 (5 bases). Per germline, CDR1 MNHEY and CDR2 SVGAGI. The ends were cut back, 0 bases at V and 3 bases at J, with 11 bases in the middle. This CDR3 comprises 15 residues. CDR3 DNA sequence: TGTGCCAGCAGTTACTCGATAGCGGGGCACACTGAAGCTTTCTTT. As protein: CASSYSIAGHTEAFF.

CDR3 sequence reads: CASRMTSGRPIGQYF. As DNA, the CDR3 is TGTGCCAGCAGGATGACTAGCGGGCGTCCTATCGGGCAGTACTTC. V usage is TRBV6-6 and J usage is TRBJ2-7; TRBD2 aligns across 10 bases. Germline V gene sequence: CDR1 MNHNY, CDR2 SVGAGI (reference sequence). Trimming at V came to 6 bases and at J to 9 bases, leaving 14 bases not matched to a gene. The CDR3 is 15 residues long.